One and the same sample provided the 15 T cell receptor beta chains below, sequenced in a study of control samples from healthy donors and cancer patients. The protocol was immunoSEQ multiplex PCR, while the TCRdb copy is restricted to in-frame clones and leaves out a portion. Of around 250,000 clones listed, 82% are singletons. The sample comprised PBMCs. The receptors originated from a woman aged 55 to 70 with lung cancer.

The chain joins TRBV6-2 or TRBV6-3 to TRBJ2-7; the D gene is possibly TRBD1 (5 bases). Trimming pared 3 bases from V and 7 bases from J, leaving 16 bases between. The germline V gene has CDR1 MNHEY and CDR2 SVGEGT. The CDR3 has 14 amino acids. The CDR3 DNA reads as TGTGCCAGCAGTTATGGGGCCGGAACACAGGAGCAGTACTTC. Translating gives CASSYGAGTQEQYF.

This clone was seen just once. The J gene is TRBJ1-5, the V gene TRBV3-1 (or the pseudogene TRBV3-2); tentatively, D is TRBD1 (5 bases). This CDR3 has 14 residues. Germline V gene lookup returns CDR1 LGHDT and CDR2 YNNKEL (reference sequence). Trimming removed 5 bases at V and 0 bases at J, with 8 bases between. The CDR3 nucleotides read TGTGCCAGCAGCTGGGACTCTAGCAATCAGCCCCAGCATTTT. It translates to CASSWDSSNQPQHF.

This chain connects TRBV3-1 (or the pseudogene TRBV3-2) to TRBJ2-3, with no clear D. In germline, CDR1 is LGHDT, CDR2 YNNKEL (reference sequence). Trimming left V 4 bases short and J 0 bases short, with 11 bases between. The CDR3 totals 15 residues. CDR3 coding DNA: TGTGCCAGCAGCCTACGGCCGAGTAGCACAGATACGCAGTATTTT. This encodes CASSLRPSSTDTQYF.

This clone was observed once. The CDR3 loop is CASSLGGGAGQETQYF. The CDR3 coding sequence is TGTGCCAGCAGCTTAGGAGGGGGCGCGGGGCAAGAGACCCAGTACTTC. The V and J genes are TRBV7-2 and TRBJ2-5; TRBD1 is a possible D gene (7 bases). Germline V gene lookup returns CDR1 SGHTA and CDR2 FQGNSA. V was clipped by 1 base and J by 2 bases, with 14 bases between them. The CDR3 runs to 16 residues.

The chain combines TRBV6-5 with TRBJ2-1; 9 bases line up with TRBD2. CDR1 is MNHEY, CDR2 SVGAGI, per germline. This CDR3 contains 15 residues. V trimming: 6 bases; J trimming: 4 bases; junction bases outside the gene matches: 7. The CDR3 bases are TGTGCCAGCAGCTTAGCGGGAGTAGGGTACAATGAGCAGTTCTTC. Translation: CASSLAGVGYNEQFF.

V gene TRBV12-2 combines with J gene TRBJ1-1. TRBV12-2 is a documented pseudogene. The CDR3 spans 16 residues. The CDR3 bases are TGTGCAAGTCAGCTTAGAGAGAGGGTCATGAACACTGAAGCTTTCTTT. Translated, it gives CASQLRERVMNTEAFF.

The chain has TRBV18 and TRBJ2-1; 9 bases match TRBD1. Germline lookup yields CDR1 KGHSH and CDR2 LQKENI. The CDR3 totals 14 residues. The V segment lost 2 bases and the J segment 9 bases; nucleotides outside the gene matches: 5. The CDR3 DNA is TGTGCCAGCTCACCAAACAGGGGGCAAGTTGAGCAGTTCTTC. Its translation: CASSPNRGQVEQFF.

The V call is TRBV9, the J call TRBJ2-3; TRBD2 matches 13 bases. Germline V gene data show CDR1 as SGDLS and CDR2 as YYNGEE. There are 16 residues in the CDR3. V dropped 0 bases and J dropped 8; count of bases not matched to a gene: 6. The CDR3: CASSVELAGGPGTQYF. Written as DNA, the CDR3 is TGTGCCAGCAGCGTAGAACTAGCGGGGGGGCCTGGTACGCAGTATTTT.

The chain is built from TRBV5-8 and TRBJ1-4; TRBD1 might be the D (5 bases). Trimming left V 1 base short and J 6 bases short, with 13 bases between. The germline V gene encodes CDR1 SGHTS and CDR2 YDEGEE. The CDR3 sequence is 15 residues long. The CDR3 loop reads CASSLSGGLDEKLFF. DNA for the CDR3: TGTGCCAGCAGCTTGTCGGGGGGGTTGGATGAAAAACTGTTTTTT.

This clone was found once. V gene TRBV6-4 combines with J gene TRBJ1-2; D remains unclear. CDR1 and CDR2 (germline): MRHNA, SNTAGT. This CDR3 region has 15 residues. V lost 6 bases to trimming and J lost 4 bases, with 18 bases between them. The CDR3 region is CASRTRHFGAYGYTF. The CDR3, as DNA: TGTGCCAGCAGGACCAGGCATTTTGGTGCCTATGGCTACACCTTC.

CDR3 DNA sequence: TGTGCCAGCAGCCGATTACTAGCGGGAGTAGCAGAGACCCAGTACTTC. The encoded protein is CASSRLLAGVAETQYF. The chain combines TRBV5-4 with TRBJ2-5; 11 positions agree with TRBD2. In germline, CDR1 is SGHNT, CDR2 YYREEE (reference sequence). The J segment lost 4 bases and the V segment lost 4 bases, leaving 9 bases of the junction unmatched. There are 16 residues in the CDR3.

The chain combines TRBV4-1 with TRBJ2-4; TRBD2 might be the D (6 bases). The CDR3 is 15 amino acids. V lost 1 base and J 0 bases, leaving 7 bases between the germline ends. The V gene's germline CDR1 is MGHRA and CDR2 YSYEKL. The CDR3 DNA reads as TGCGCCAGCAGCCAAGGGGGACTAGCCAAAAACATTCAGTACTTC. It yields the protein CASSQGGLAKNIQYF.

V and J are TRBV2 and TRBJ2-2, with no clear D. The V and J ends lost 5 bases and 4 bases respectively, with 8 bases between them. This CDR3 spans 13 amino acids. CDR1 is SNHLY and CDR2 is FYNNEI in the germline V gene. The CDR3 spells CASSIDVTGELFF. The CDR3 nucleotides are TGTGCCAGCAGTATAGATGTCACCGGGGAGCTGTTTTTT.

This clone was detected only once. The chain recombines TRBV5-4 with TRBJ1-1; D uncertain. The germline V and J ends were trimmed by 1 base and 2 bases, with 6 bases remaining between them. Germline values: CDR1 SGHNT, CDR2 YYREEE (reference sequence). The CDR3 totals 13 residues. Here the CDR3 reads CASSLPGNTEAFF. CDR3 coding DNA: TGTGCCAGCAGCTTGCCAGGTAACACTGAAGCTTTCTTT.

In DNA, the CDR3 is TGCGCCAGCAGCCAAGACAGGGCCACCGGGGAGCTGTTTTTT. It is translated as CASSQDRATGELFF. The J gene is TRBJ2-2, the V gene TRBV4-1; possibly TRBD1 for D (5 bases). CDR3 size: 14 residues. Trimming pared 0 bases from V and 4 bases from J, leaving 6 bases between. Germline CDR1 and CDR2: MGHRA and YSYEKL.